The 21 T cell receptor beta chains reported below all come from one sample, sequenced in a study of shared clonotypes between healthy human individuals (dated by TCRdb to about 2020). CD8 naive samples were obtained by positive selection for CCR7 among CD45RO-negative cells, yielding a CD45RA+CCR7+ population from which TemRA cells were excluded. The method behind the library was the immunoSEQ multiplex PCR assay. TCRdb re-hosts the immuneACCESS table, in-frame sequences only. Its copies lack some clones; in the studies checked, an unresolved V gene accounts for under half of them, and the cause for the rest is not known. In this sample the table shows 1.5 million to 2.5 million clones, about 95% of which occur a single time. 1% to 1.5% of the sample is held by the ten biggest clonotypes. Sequencing used naive CD8+ T cells sorted from blood. The cell subset or site label corresponds to: CD45RA+CCR7+. These receptors were obtained from a man younger than 30 in good health.

In regard to this clone: Other DNA sequences from this sample encode an identical CDR3 as well. This chain connects TRBV18 to TRBJ2-7; 11 bases fit TRBD1. The CDR3 is made up of 14 amino acids. The V and J ends lost 6 bases and 2 bases, in that order; junction bases with no gene match: 3. CDR1 and CDR2 from the germline V gene are KGHSH and LQKENI. CDR3 sequence reads: CASSPGQGAYEQYF. CDR3 DNA sequence: TGTGCCAGCTCTCCGGGACAGGGGGCCTACGAGCAGTACTTC.

The chain employs TRBV9 and TRBJ1-2, with D perhaps TRBD1 (6 bases). The CDR3 spans 16 residues. The germline V and J ends were trimmed by 1 base and 3 bases, with 16 bases remaining between them. Germline V lookup: CDR1 SGDLS, CDR2 YYNGEE. Here the CDR3 reads CASSVNRAGEDYGYTF. The CDR3 DNA reads as TGTGCCAGCAGCGTAAACAGGGCCGGTGAGGACTATGGCTACACCTTC.

Remarks on this clone: The identical CDR3 is also encoded by other nucleotide sequences in the sample. The chain employs TRBV4-2 and TRBJ2-7; D gene ambiguous. The CDR3 is 13 residues long. The germline V gene has CDR1 LGHNA and CDR2 YNFKEQ. V was trimmed by 1 base and J by 2 bases, leaving 6 bases between them. The CDR3 DNA follows: TGTGCCAGCAGCCAAGGGGTAGCCTACGAGCAGTACTTC. Translated: CASSQGVAYEQYF.

The V and J genes are TRBV14 and TRBJ2-7; 9 nucleotides line up with TRBD2. The trim removed 5 bases at V and 2 bases at J, leaving 4 bases unmatched. The germline V gene has CDR1 SGHDN and CDR2 FVKESK. The length of the CDR3 is 14 residues. In DNA, the CDR3 is TGTGCCAGCAGCGGCGGGAGGGGGCCCTACGAGCAGTACTTC. Protein: CASSGGRGPYEQYF. Variable domain in full (rest from reference TRBV14 and TRBJ2-7): EAGVTQFPSHSVIEKGQTVTLRCDPISGHDNLYWYRRVMGKEIKFLLHFVKESKQDESGMPNNRFLAERTGGTYSTLKVQPAELEDSGVYFCASSGGRGPYEQYFGPGTRLTVT.

The chain carries TRBV30 and TRBJ1-6; possible D gene TRBD1, 5 bases. V gave up 2 bases and J gave up 10 bases, with 15 bases separating them. The CDR3 sequence is 14 residues long. The germline CDR1 and CDR2 sequences are GTSNPN and SVGIG (reference sequence). DNA for the CDR3: TGTGCCTGGAGTCTCTTCTCCGGGGGGTCACCCCTCCACTTT. Its translation: CAWSLFSGGSPLHF.

V usage is TRBV6-1 and J usage is TRBJ2-7, with a possible D match to TRBD1 (6 bases). Germline assignment: CDR1 MNHNS and CDR2 SASEGT. V shed 6 bases and J shed 3 bases, with 15 bases lying between them. The CDR3 has 14 amino acids. The CDR3 sequence is CASRTLTGNYEQYF. The CDR3 DNA is TGTGCCAGCAGGACCCTAACAGGGAACTACGAGCAGTACTTC.

This chain uses TRBV7-9 with TRBJ2-7; D uncertain. The V gene lost 1 base and the J gene lost 2 bases, with 12 bases spanning the gap. This CDR3 contains 15 residues. Germline loops: CDR1 SEHNR, CDR2 FQNEAQ (reference sequence). This chain's CDR3 is CASSLVLAAAYEQYF. CDR3 sequence (DNA): TGTGCCAGCAGCTTAGTCCTGGCGGCCGCCTACGAGCAGTACTTC. The full variable domain, its missing parts supplied by reference TRBV7-9 and TRBJ2-7, is DTGVSQNPRHKITKRGQNVTFRCDPISEHNRLYWYRQTLGQGPEFLTYFQNEAQLEKSRLLSDRFSAERPKGSFSTLEIQRTEQGDSAMYLCASSLVLAAAYEQYFGPGTRLTVT.

V is TRBV14 and J is TRBJ1-2; D is unclear. This CDR3 spans 14 amino acids. Trimming removed 1 base from V and 0 bases from J, with 6 bases in between. The V gene's germline CDR1 is SGHDN and CDR2 FVKESK. The CDR3 spells CASSQVSPNYGYTF. CDR3 nucleotide sequence: TGTGCCAGCAGCCAAGTTTCACCTAACTATGGCTACACCTTC.

This sequence joins TRBV29-1 and TRBJ1-1, with D possibly being TRBD1 (6 bases). The germline V gene has CDR1 SQVTM and CDR2 ANQGSEA. The CDR3 covers 12 residues. The CDR3 loop is CRAASGDTEAFF. The CDR3 DNA reads TGCAGGGCCGCGTCAGGGGACACTGAAGCTTTCTTT.

The chain uses TRBV4-3 and TRBJ2-7, with D perhaps being TRBD1 or TRBD2 (5 bases each). Germline V gene sequence: CDR1 LGHNA, CDR2 YSLEER. This CDR3 is built from 14 residues. V was pared by 3 bases and J by 2 bases, with 11 bases between. The CDR3 here is CASSHPGPPYEQYF. CDR3 coding DNA: TGCGCCAGCAGCCACCCGGGACCACCCTACGAGCAGTACTTC.

The V and J genes are TRBV6-5 and TRBJ1-5; D not resolved. Between the trimmed V and J ends, which lost 5 bases and 0 bases, there was a span of 8 bases. The CDR3 totals 14 residues. Germline lookup yields CDR1 MNHEY and CDR2 SVGAGI. The CDR3 reads CASSQSYSNQPQHF. CDR3 bases: TGTGCCAGCAGTCAAAGTTATAGCAATCAGCCCCAGCATTTT.

The genes are TRBV6-5 and TRBJ2-7; 7 bases line up with TRBD1. V shed 7 bases and J 3 bases; nucleotides not matched to a gene: 3. CDR3 length: 12 amino acids. Germline CDR1 is MNHEY and CDR2 is SVGAGI. CDR3 residues: CASTTGNYEQYF. The CDR3 DNA reads TGTGCCAGCACGACAGGGAACTACGAGCAGTACTTC.

The chain uses TRBV29-1 and TRBJ2-1, with D possibly being TRBD2 (5 bases). Trimming took 4 bases from V and 0 from J, leaving 16 bases between them. Germline V gene lookup returns CDR1 SQVTM and CDR2 ANQGSEA. The CDR3 is 16 amino acids. The DNA for the CDR3 is TGCAGCGTTGCTGGTCTAGCCAGCTACTCCTACAATGAGCAGTTCTTC. This gives the protein CSVAGLASYSYNEQFF.

This clone was seen only once. The rearrangement links TRBV10-3 to TRBJ2-7, with TRBD1 matching 9 bases. There are 12 residues in the CDR3. The germline V gene encodes CDR1 ENHRY and CDR2 SYGVKD. After removal of 8 bases from V and 2 bases from J, the junction contained 1 base not matched to a gene. CDR3 region: CAIGQGTYEQYF. The DNA of the CDR3 is TGTGCCATCGGACAGGGGACCTACGAGCAGTACTTC.

The chain has TRBV11-2 and TRBJ1-1; D may be TRBD1 (6 bases). Trimming took 3 bases from V and 2 from J, leaving 13 bases between them. From germline, CDR1 is SGHAT and CDR2 FQNNGV. CDR3 length: 15 amino acids. This CDR3 is CASSFGTRGNTEAFF. DNA of the CDR3: TGTGCCAGCAGCTTCGGGACACGGGGCAACACTGAAGCTTTCTTT.

To note about this clone: Other DNA sequences of this sample code for an identical CDR3. The chain joins TRBV15 to TRBJ2-2; 9 nucleotides line up with TRBD1. CDR1 and CDR2 (germline): LNHNV, YYDKDF (reference sequence). CDR3 length: 15 amino acids. With 5 bases clipped from V and 1 base from J, the junction kept 2 bases outside the gene matches. The CDR3 loop is CATSGDRVNTGELFF. CDR3 coding DNA: TGTGCCACCAGCGGGGACAGGGTGAACACCGGGGAGCTGTTTTTT.

This rearrangement joins TRBV9 to TRBJ2-5; D unresolved. V was shortened by 3 bases and J by 5 bases, with 8 bases between the two germline ends. Germline V gene data show CDR1 as SGDLS and CDR2 as YYNGEE. CDR3 size: 12 residues. The DNA for the CDR3 is TGTGCCAGCAGCGGGTTAGGGGAGACCCAGTACTTC. Translation gives CASSGLGETQYF. The full variable domain, completed using reference TRBV9 and TRBJ2-5, is DSGVTQTPKHLITATGQRVTLRCSPRSGDLSVYWYQQSLDQGLQFLIQYYNGEERAKGNILERFSAQQFPDLHSELNLSSLELGDSALYFCASSGLGETQYFGPGTRLLVL.

This clone appeared a single time. The chain combines TRBV19 with TRBJ1-4; D unclear. CDR1 LNHDA and CDR2 SQIVND come from the germline V gene (reference sequence). The CDR3 is 13 residues long. The V and J ends lost 5 bases and 5 bases respectively, with 9 bases between them. Here the CDR3 reads CASSLSENEKLFF. CDR3 nucleotides: TGTGCCAGTAGTCTCTCCGAAAATGAAAAACTGTTTTTT.

This clone showed up just once. The rearrangement uses TRBV7-9 and TRBJ2-7, with TRBD1 matching over 7 bases. Per germline, CDR1 SEHNR and CDR2 FQNEAQ (reference sequence). V was clipped by 3 bases and J by 0 bases; unmatched bases: 11. CDR3 length equals 17 residues. The CDR3 region has the DNA TGTGCCAGCAGCTTGTCCTCCGGGACAGCAATCTCCTACGAGCAGTACTTC. This codes for CASSLSSGTAISYEQYF.

The CDR3 DNA sequence: TGTGCCAGCAGTTTTACCGGGACAGCTACCTACGAGCAGTACTTC. It translates to CASSFTGTATYEQYF. This chain uses TRBV27 with TRBJ2-7; 7 bases line up with TRBD1. This CDR3 is built from 15 residues. With V trimmed by 3 bases and J by 2 bases, 7 bases remained unmatched. Germline-derived CDR1 and CDR2 are MNHEY and SMNVEV (reference sequence).

A note on this clone: Other DNA sequences from this sample encode an identical CDR3 as well. This chain connects TRBV28 to TRBJ2-7; D remains ambiguous. The CDR3 spans 13 residues. V lost 3 bases to trimming and J lost 2 bases, with 8 bases between them. Germline-derived CDR1 and CDR2 are MDHEN and SYDVKM. CDR3 bases: TGTGCCAGCAGTTTGGGCGGAACCTACGAGCAGTACTTC. Translating it yields CASSLGGTYEQYF.